Below are 20 T cell receptor beta chains sequenced from a single sample in a study of T cell responses to AZD1222 COVID-19 vaccine. The assay was immunoSEQ multiplex PCR, and TCRdb's table has in-frame clones only and misses some. The top ten hold 5.5% of the sample, which has 130,000 to 150,000 clones, about 87% seen once. Sequenced here: peripheral blood, sampled on day 0 of AZD1222 vaccination. The receptors come from an adult in good health.

In regard to this clone: This sample includes further DNA sequences coding for the same CDR3. The chain is built from TRBV5-1 and TRBJ2-7; perhaps TRBD2 as D (6 bases). CDR1 is SGHRS, CDR2 YFSETQ, per germline. With 0 bases removed from V and 1 base from J, the gap between germline ends came to 8 bases. The CDR3 contains 14 residues. CDR3 amino acids: CASSLVGGSYEQYF. CDR3 in DNA: TGCGCCAGCAGCTTGGTGGGGGGTTCCTACGAGCAGTACTTC.

The chain employs TRBV10-1 and TRBJ1-1; TRBD1 aligns across 9 bases. The CDR3 sequence is 18 residues long. Germline CDR1 is WNHNN and CDR2 is SYGVQD (reference sequence). The ends lost 3 bases at V and 1 base at J; junction bases unmatched: 12. CDR3 protein: CASSEIGQGLLWNTEAFF. Here the CDR3 DNA reads TGCGCCAGCAGTGAAATAGGACAGGGGTTGTTGTGGAACACTGAAGCTTTCTTT.

The chain carries TRBV5-1 and TRBJ1-1, with 10 bases aligning to TRBD1. V shed 0 bases and J 5 bases; nucleotides not matched to a gene: 4. Germline CDR1 SGHRS, CDR2 YFSETQ. The CDR3 runs 15 residues. CDR3 nucleotide sequence: TGCGCCAGCAGCTTGGGCGGACAGGGGGTAACTGAAGCTTTCTTT. This translates into CASSLGGQGVTEAFF.

The sample holds one count of this clone. The chain links TRBV5-1 to TRBJ2-1; 10 positions match TRBD2. Germline V lookup: CDR1 SGHRS, CDR2 YFSETQ. The CDR3 spans 15 residues. The junction had 8 bases not matched to a gene; V was cut back by 1 base and J by 10 bases. CDR3 nucleotide sequence: TGCGCCAGCAGCTTGTCTCTAGCGGGAGCGGAAGAGCAGTTCTTC. It specifies CASSLSLAGAEEQFF.

This rearrangement joins TRBV27 to TRBJ1-2; no clear D gene. The CDR3 is made up of 13 amino acids. Trimming pared 7 bases from V and 5 bases from J, leaving 14 bases between. Germline V CDR1 and CDR2: MNHEY, SMNVEV (reference sequence). The CDR3 is CASTDSFGYGYTF. CDR3 coding DNA: TGTGCCAGCACCGACTCGTTTGGATATGGCTACACCTTC.

The chain combines TRBV7-2 with TRBJ2-7; D is unclear. The CDR3 spans 13 residues. Germline loops: CDR1 SGHTA, CDR2 FQGNSA. V was trimmed by 5 bases and J by 0 bases, leaving 8 bases between them. CDR3 in DNA: TGTGCCAGCAGCCGGAGCGCCTCCTACGAGCAGTACTTC. Protein: CASSRSASYEQYF.

The rearrangement links TRBV6-6 to TRBJ1-3; no firm D call. There are 15 residues in the CDR3. Germline assignment: CDR1 MNHNY and CDR2 SVGAGI (reference sequence). Deletions cut 0 bases from V and 2 bases from J, with 8 bases between. As DNA, the CDR3 is TGTGCCAGCAGTTACTCGCGCACACCTGGAAACACCATATATTTT. Translating gives CASSYSRTPGNTIYF.

The chain employs TRBV6-5 and TRBJ2-1, with TRBD2 matching 7 bases. CDR3 length: 14 residues. Germline V lookup: CDR1 MNHEY, CDR2 SVGAGI. J lost 1 base, V lost 6 bases, and 3 bases had no gene match. The CDR3, as DNA: TGTGCCAGCAGGAAAGCGGGATCCTACAATGAGCAGTTCTTC. Translation gives CASRKAGSYNEQFF.

The rearrangement joins TRBV30 to TRBJ2-7; no definite D call. V was pared by 0 bases and J by 3 bases, with 9 bases between. The CDR3 sequence is 13 residues long. Looked up from germline, CDR1 is GTSNPN and CDR2 is SVGIG (reference sequence). The CDR3 nucleotides are TGTGCCTGGAGTGTAGGCAGGAACTACGAGCAGTACTTC. Translated, it gives CAWSVGRNYEQYF.

The J gene is TRBJ2-6, the V gene TRBV6-6; 10 nucleotides agree with TRBD1. The germline V gene encodes CDR1 MNHNY and CDR2 SVGAGI (reference sequence). The CDR3 extends over 20 amino acids. V lost 5 bases, J lost 2 bases, and 15 bases stayed unmatched. The CDR3 protein is CASSPPGQGFFPPGANVLTF. The CDR3 DNA is TGTGCCAGCAGTCCTCCGGGACAGGGGTTTTTTCCGCCTGGGGCCAACGTCCTGACTTTC.

The genes are TRBV11-3 and TRBJ2-7; 7 bases fit TRBD1. This CDR3 spans 13 amino acids. Per germline, CDR1 SGHNT and CDR2 YENEEA. The V and J ends lost 5 bases and 2 bases, in that order; junction bases with no gene match: 3. The CDR3: CASSLGTAYEQYF. For the CDR3, the DNA is TGTGCCAGCAGCCTTGGGACAGCCTACGAGCAGTACTTC. Together with reference TRBV11-3 and TRBJ2-7, the CDR3 gives the full variable domain: EAGVVQSPRYKIIEKKQPVAFWCNPISGHNTLYWYLQNLGQGPELLIRYENEEAVDDSQLPKDRFSAERLKGVDSTLKIQPAELGDSAVYLCASSLGTAYEQYFGPGTRLTVT.

The chain recombines TRBV2 with TRBJ1-6; no clear D gene. Germline CDR1 is SNHLY and CDR2 is FYNNEI. The CDR3 covers 11 residues. The V end was cut by 3 bases, the J end by 11 bases, with 5 bases between. The CDR3 loop reads CASSDVTPLHF. The CDR3 DNA is TGTGCCAGCAGTGACGTTACACCCCTCCACTTT.

With respect to this clone: An end of the junction does not agree with germline; a read error may underlie this. The chain joins TRBV5-8 to TRBJ2-7, with a tentative D call TRBD1 (6 bases). The CDR3 has 13 amino acids. CDR1 SGHTS and CDR2 YDEGEE come from the germline V gene. Here the CDR3 reads CASSRRPYRDTNF. DNA for the CDR3: TGTGCCAGCAGCCGGCGCCCCTATAGGGACACCAACTTC.

V and J are TRBV29-1 and TRBJ2-5, with D uncertain. The germline V gene encodes CDR1 SQVTM and CDR2 ANQGSEA. The CDR3 is 15 residues long. V gave up 4 bases and J gave up 4 bases, with 19 bases separating them. As DNA, the CDR3 is TGCAGCGTTGGGGTGGGAACCACTCTATCAGAGACCCAGTACTTC. Protein sequence: CSVGVGTTLSETQYF.

The chain recombines TRBV4-3 with TRBJ2-2; 9 bases are shared with TRBD2. The CDR3 totals 18 residues. Germline CDR1 is LGHNA and CDR2 is YSLEER. J was trimmed by 7 bases and V by 0 bases; bases with no gene match: 12. The CDR3 nucleotides read TGCGCCAGCAGCCAAGATCGGTGGTTAGCGGGAGATGACGGGGAGCTGTTTTTT. It specifies CASSQDRWLAGDDGELFF.

The rearrangement joins TRBV19 to TRBJ1-1; TRBD1 matches at 10 bases. CDR1 and CDR2 from the germline V gene are LNHDA and SQIVND (reference sequence). V was pared by 9 bases and J by 0 bases, with 10 bases of the junction left unmatched. The CDR3 spans 16 residues. The CDR3 reads CASRPPGQGMNTEAFF. The CDR3 nucleotides are TGTGCCAGCCGCCCCCCGGGACAGGGGATGAACACTGAAGCTTTCTTT.

This chain links TRBV18 with TRBJ1-2; TRBD1 is a possible D gene (6 bases). This CDR3 spans 16 amino acids. The V gene's germline CDR1 is KGHSH and CDR2 LQKENI. The V gene lost 4 bases and the J gene lost 6 bases, with 21 bases spanning the gap. In DNA, the CDR3 is TGTGCCAGCTCACTATCAGGAGGGGGAGATCTTCATGGCTACACCTTC. Its translation is CASSLSGGGDLHGYTF.

This clone occurred once. The gene calls are TRBV6-5 and TRBJ1-2; D unresolved. Germline assignment: CDR1 MNHEY and CDR2 SVGAGI. This CDR3 contains 13 residues. The V end was cut by 6 bases, the J end by 3 bases, with 11 bases between. The chain's CDR3 is CASRKGRDYGYTF. CDR3 sequence (DNA): TGTGCCAGCAGGAAAGGGCGCGACTATGGCTACACCTTC.

The rearrangement uses TRBV7-8 and TRBJ2-7; tentatively, D is TRBD1 (6 bases). The CDR3 totals 16 residues. CDR1 and CDR2 from the germline V gene are SGHVS and FQNEAQ. V was clipped by 3 bases and J by 1 base, with 16 bases between them. The CDR3 sequence: CASSFGRAGASYEQYF. CDR3 nucleotides: TGTGCCAGCAGCTTCGGACGGGCAGGGGCATCCTACGAGCAGTACTTC.

The CDR3 DNA sequence: TGTGCCAGCAGCCAAGTGACTGCGGGGCCCACCTACAATGAGCAGTTCTTC. Amino acids: CASSQVTAGPTYNEQFF. V usage is TRBV3-1 (or the pseudogene TRBV3-2) and J usage is TRBJ2-1, with D tentatively TRBD2 (6 bases). The CDR3 length is 17 residues. V was shortened by 1 base and J by 2 bases, with 15 bases between the two germline ends. Looked up from germline, CDR1 is LGHDT and CDR2 is YNNKEL (reference sequence).